This record concerns one TCR beta chain sequence. In the study's own analysis: Quantification of nucleated cells was approximated via reference gene primer amplification. Produced via immunoSEQ multiplex PCR; TCRdb's table is partial and in-frame only. That table gives V, J and clone size, and the DNA gave D and trimming. This sample yields fewer than 200,000 clones, of which 82% are seen a single time; 7.8% belongs to the top ten. This entry belongs to a study of blood T cell repertoires in COVID-19. About the study: COVID-19 samples collected from the United States, Italy and Spain covered acute and convalescent phases. T cells, B-cell-depleted T cells, or PBMCs supplied cDNA or gDNA.

In germline, CDR1 is LNHDA, CDR2 SQIVND (reference sequence). Trimming took off 5 bases at V and 0 bases at J, with 10 bases between the two ends. CDR3 length equals 15 residues. The clonotype was recovered from a woman in her sixties with COVID-19, enrolled during active disease. J is TRBJ1-4 and V is TRBV19; tentative D call: TRBD1 (6 bases). The sequenced material came from peripheral blood. CDR3 sequence: CASSLWTATNEKLFF. CDR3 bases: TGTGCCAGTAGTCTATGGACAGCAACTAATGAAAAACTGTTTTTT.